The rows below give T cell receptor beta chains drawn from one sample of a study of cytomegalovirus exposure and HLA in healthy donors. Profiled with immunoSEQ multiplex PCR; TCRdb holds only in-frame clones, not every one. The top ten clones hold 1.5% to 2% of a sample with a few hundred thousand clones, about three quarters of them seen once. Material: PBMCs. These receptors originate from a man between 18 and 35 years old in good health and CMV-seronegative. The CDR3 runs from the conserved cysteine through the conserved F or W. Fields, in order: J gene, clone size, D gene, V gene, CDR3 length, CDR3 protein, CDR3 DNA. A D gene is named only where the DNA matches it firmly. Clone size appears in some rows only: once, few, many, or a class for an expanded clone.

>TRBJ1-1|-|TRBD1|TRBV19|15
CASSRKDRDGSEAFF
TGTGCCAGTAGTCGAAAAGACAGGGATGGGAGTGAAGCTTTCTTT
>TRBJ1-1|-|-|TRBV19|10
CATGHNEAFF
TGTGCCACTGGGCACAATGAAGCTTTCTTT
>TRBJ1-2|-|-|TRBV27|15
CASSLSWGRRLGYTF
TGTGCCAGCAGTTTATCGTGGGGCCGACGATTGGGCTACACCTTC
>TRBJ2-3|-|TRBD2|TRBV4-2|18
CASSQGWGTSGGEDTQYF
TGTGCCAGCAGCCAAGGTTGGGGGACTAGCGGGGGGGAAGATACGCAGTATTTT
>TRBJ2-7|-|-|TRBV6-5|16
CASSYGGQKASYEQYF
TGTGCCAGCAGTTACGGTGGACAGAAAGCATCCTACGAGCAGTACTTC
>TRBJ1-1|-|-|TRBV11-2|13
CASSLNRDTEAFF
TGTGCCAGCAGCTTAAACAGGGACACTGAAGCTTTCTTT
>TRBJ1-1|-|-|TRBV29-1|11
CSVSVNTEAFF
TGCAGCGTTTCAGTGAACACTGAAGCTTTCTTT
>TRBJ1-4|-|-|TRBV28|16
CASFPAQATVEEKLFF
TGTGCCAGCTTCCCGGCCCAGGCAACGGTCGAAGAAAAACTGTTTTTT
>TRBJ2-7|-|-|TRBV5-4|16
CASSPPGRRNTNEQYF
TGTGCCAGCAGCCCTCCGGGTCGGAGAAACACGAACGAGCAGTACTTC
>TRBJ2-1|-|-|TRBV7-9|12
CASSFSVNEQFF
TGTGCCAGCAGCTTTAGCGTAAATGAGCAGTTCTTC
>TRBJ2-5|few|-|TRBV5-1|14
CASSLGGAQETQYF
TGCGCCAGCAGCCTCGGGGGAGCCCAAGAGACCCAGTACTTC
>TRBJ2-5|-|TRBD2|TRBV7-2|16
CASSFLAGETQETQYF
TGTGCCAGCAGCTTTCTAGCGGGAGAAACGCAAGAGACCCAGTACTTC
>TRBJ1-1|-|TRBD1|TRBV18|14
CASSPGQGVTEAFF
TGTGCCAGCTCACCGGGACAGGGGGTCACTGAAGCTTTCTTT
>TRBJ2-7|-|-|TRBV7-7|15
CASSLGTVSDYEQYF
TGTGCTAGCAGCTTAGGGACTGTTTCCGACTACGAGCAGTACTTC
>TRBJ1-2|once|TRBD1|TRBV6-1|12
CASTPLGQGYTF
TGTGCCAGCACACCGCTGGGACAGGGCTACACCTTC
>TRBJ1-4|-|TRBD1|TRBV5-6|14
CASSLQGVNEKLFF
TGTGCCAGCAGCTTGCAGGGGGTAAATGAAAAACTGTTTTTT
>TRBJ2-7|-|TRBD1|TRBV13|16
CASSFPRDRASYEQYF
TGTGCCAGCAGCTTCCCCCGGGACAGGGCCTCCTACGAGCAGTACTTC
>TRBJ1-6|-|TRBD1|TRBV14|13
CASSGQGRSPLHF
TGTGCCAGCAGTGGACAGGGACGTTCACCCCTCCACTTT
>TRBJ2-7|-|TRBD1|TRBV30|16
CAWSMTRDRASYEQYF
TGTGCCTGGAGTATGACTCGGGACAGGGCCTCCTACGAGCAGTACTTC
>TRBJ1-4|-|TRBD1|TRBV5-4|16
CASSDGTADANEKLFF
TGTGCCAGCAGCGACGGGACAGCGGATGCTAATGAAAAACTGTTTTTT